Listed below are T cell receptor beta chains from one sample, sequenced in a study of tumor and adjacent non-tumor tissue in lung cancer. TCRdb re-called the multiplex PCR reads with MiXCR, one entry per CDR3 protein. The table has approximately 110,000 distinct CDR3 sequences, 62% seen once. The specimen sequenced was distant non-tumor lung tissue. The receptors shown here come from a man aged 60 to 75 with non-small cell lung cancer. CDR3s include the opening cysteine and the closing phenylalanine or tryptophan. A D gene is named only where the DNA matches it firmly. Size values are once, few and many counts, or a class for expanded clones, and some rows have none.

CDR3 DNA: TGTGCCAGCAGCTCTAGGACTAGCGGTACCTACGAGCAGTACTTC
CDR3 protein: CASSSRTSGTYEQYF
clone size: medium-sized
V gene: TRBV11-1
D gene: TRBD2
J gene: TRBJ2-7

CDR3 DNA: TGTGCCAGCAGCTCGACAGGAGATGATCAAGAGACCCAGTACTTC
CDR3 protein: CASSSTGDDQETQYF
clone size: few
V gene: TRBV7-8
D gene: -
J gene: TRBJ2-5

CDR3 DNA: TGTGCCAGCAGTTCCACAGGGTTTTCGTACGAGCAGTACTTC
CDR3 protein: CASSSTGFSYEQYF
clone size: few
V gene: TRBV28
D gene: -
J gene: TRBJ2-7

CDR3 DNA: TGTGCCAGCAACTACCGGACAGGGGACCAAGAGACCCAGTACTTC
CDR3 protein: CASNYRTGDQETQYF
clone size: -
V gene: TRBV5-5
D gene: TRBD1
J gene: TRBJ2-5

CDR3 DNA: TGTGCCAGCAGCTCCGAACAGGGGGCCGATGAGCGATTCTTC
CDR3 protein: CASSSEQGADERFF
clone size: -
V gene: TRBV11-2
D gene: TRBD1
J gene: TRBJ2-1

CDR3 DNA: TGCGCCAGCAGCCAAACCCTAGGCGGGGCAGGGGCTGGCTACGCCTTC
CDR3 protein: CASSQTLGGAGAGYAF
clone size: -
V gene: TRBV4-3
D gene: -
J gene: TRBJ1-2

CDR3 DNA: TGCGCCAGCAGCTGGTCTAGCGGGGACTACAATGAGCAGTTCTTC
CDR3 protein: CASSWSSGDYNEQFF
clone size: -
V gene: TRBV5-1
D gene: TRBD2
J gene: TRBJ2-1

CDR3 DNA: TGCGCCAGCAGCCGCTTAGGGGAGGGGACTCCTGAAAAACTGTTTTTT
CDR3 protein: CASSRLGEGTPEKLFF
clone size: once
V gene: TRBV7-8
D gene: -
J gene: TRBJ1-4

CDR3 DNA: TGCGCCAGCAGCCAAGATTGGGGGGTGTGGGTGAAGCCCCAGTACTTT
CDR3 protein: CASSQDWGVWVKPQYF
clone size: once
V gene: TRBV4-3
D gene: -
J gene: TRBJ1-5

CDR3 DNA: TGCAGCACGCGCTGGTGGGGGACCCAGTACTTC
CDR3 protein: CSTRWWGTQYF
clone size: -
V gene: TRBV29-1
D gene: -
J gene: TRBJ2-5

CDR3 DNA: TGCAGCGTTGATTTATCTCCCGGGACCCAGTACTTC
CDR3 protein: CSVDLSPGTQYF
clone size: -
V gene: TRBV29-1
D gene: -
J gene: TRBJ2-5

CDR3 DNA: TGCAGCGTAGATACATGGGGCATTGGAAACACCATATATTTT
CDR3 protein: CSVDTWGIGNTIYF
clone size: -
V gene: TRBV29-1
D gene: -
J gene: TRBJ1-3

CDR3 DNA: TGTGCCAGCAGCTCCATGGACAGCAATCAGCCCCAGCATTTT
CDR3 protein: CASSSMDSNQPQHF
clone size: many
V gene: TRBV7-9
D gene: -
J gene: TRBJ1-5

CDR3 DNA: TGTGCCAGCAGCTATATGACGGTGGGGACTGAAGCTTTCTTT
CDR3 protein: CASSYMTVGTEAFF
clone size: many
V gene: TRBV14
D gene: -
J gene: TRBJ1-1

CDR3 DNA: TGCAGTGCCCAGAAGAGGACAGGGGCCAACACTGAAGCTTTCTTT
CDR3 protein: CSAQKRTGANTEAFF
clone size: many
V gene: TRBV20-1
D gene: TRBD1
J gene: TRBJ1-1

CDR3 DNA: TGCAATGCTAGATGGCTAGCGGGGGAGACCCAGTACTTC
CDR3 protein: CNARWLAGETQYF
clone size: -
V gene: TRBV20-1
D gene: TRBD2
J gene: TRBJ2-5

CDR3 DNA: TGCAGTGCTAGAGATTATAGCAATCAGCCCCAGCATTTT
CDR3 protein: CSARDYSNQPQHF
clone size: few
V gene: TRBV20-1
D gene: -
J gene: TRBJ1-5

CDR3 DNA: TGCAGCGCTAACGAGACCACACGGGGTGGCATGGGTGAACAGTTCTTC
CDR3 protein: CSANETTRGGMGEQFF
clone size: -
V gene: TRBV29-1
D gene: -
J gene: TRBJ2-1

CDR3 DNA: TGTGCCAGCAGTAAGGGACAGGGGCCCCACGAGCAGTATTTC
CDR3 protein: CASSKGQGPHEQYF
clone size: -
V gene: TRBV12-3/TRBV12-4
D gene: TRBD1
J gene: TRBJ2-7

CDR3 DNA: TGTGCCAGCAGCTTAGTACGTGGGAGGGAAAACATTCAGTACTTC
CDR3 protein: CASSLVRGRENIQYF
clone size: -
V gene: TRBV11-3
D gene: TRBD2
J gene: TRBJ2-4

CDR3 DNA: TGCGCCAGCAGCTGGGAAGGGACAAGGGCCAACACTGAAACTTTCTTT
CDR3 protein: CASSWEGTRANTETFF
clone size: once
V gene: TRBV5-1
D gene: -
J gene: TRBJ1-1

CDR3 DNA: TGTGCCAGCAGCTCACAGGGGGGGCGGTACAATGAGCGGTTCTTC
CDR3 protein: CASSSQGGRYNERFF
clone size: few
V gene: TRBV12-3/TRBV12-4
D gene: -
J gene: TRBJ2-1

CDR3 DNA: TGTGTGAGCAGTTACCTCCGCGGGGCCTCCTCCTACAATGAGCAGTTCTTC
CDR3 protein: CVSSYLRGASSYNEQFF
clone size: -
V gene: TRBV6-2/TRBV6-3
D gene: -
J gene: TRBJ2-1

CDR3 DNA: TGTGCCAGCAACCATATCATACTAGCGGTTAGTCCCTACAATGAGCAGTTCTTC
CDR3 protein: CASNHIILAVSPYNEQFF
clone size: -
V gene: TRBV16
D gene: TRBD2
J gene: TRBJ2-1

CDR3 DNA: TGTGCCAGCAGTTTCGGTGTGACAGATACGCAGTTTTTT
CDR3 protein: CASSFGVTDTQFF
clone size: -
V gene: TRBV28
D gene: -
J gene: TRBJ2-3

CDR3 DNA: TGTGCCAGTAGTATTGAATATTGGCGGGAGGGCCTCAATGAGCAGTTCTTC
CDR3 protein: CASSIEYWREGLNEQFF
clone size: -
V gene: TRBV19
D gene: TRBD2
J gene: TRBJ2-1

CDR3 DNA: TGTGCCAGCAGCCCGTCTAGCGGGGGATCCTACGAGCAGTATTTC
CDR3 protein: CASSPSSGGSYEQYF
clone size: once
V gene: TRBV5-5
D gene: TRBD2
J gene: TRBJ2-7

CDR3 DNA: TGCGCCAGCAGCGAGTTGAAGGGAAGCAACACCATATATTTT
CDR3 protein: CASSELKGSNTIYF
clone size: many
V gene: TRBV4-1
D gene: -
J gene: TRBJ1-3

CDR3 DNA: TGCGCCAGCAGCCAAGGGACTGGGGGAGCCGTGACCTACAATGAGCAGTTCTTC
CDR3 protein: CASSQGTGGAVTYNEQFF
clone size: many
V gene: TRBV4-3
D gene: -
J gene: TRBJ2-1

CDR3 DNA: TGTGCCAGCAGCCCAACTGGGAACACAGATACGCAATATTTT
CDR3 protein: CASSPTGNTDTQYF
clone size: -
V gene: TRBV11-3
D gene: -
J gene: TRBJ2-3

CDR3 DNA: TGTGCCAGCATCCAAGAATCAGGTCAAACCTATGGCTACACTTTC
CDR3 protein: CASIQESGQTYGYTF
clone size: -
V gene: TRBV14
D gene: -
J gene: TRBJ1-2

CDR3 DNA: TGTGCCAGCAGTTACTCGGAGGTGGGGGGGCGCACCTACGAGCAGTACTTC
CDR3 protein: CASSYSEVGGRTYEQYF
clone size: -
V gene: TRBV6-5
D gene: -
J gene: TRBJ2-7

CDR3 DNA: TGTGTCAGCAGCTTTGCGGGAGCGTTTAGCGGTACGCAGTATTTT
CDR3 protein: CVSSFAGAFSGTQYF
clone size: -
V gene: TRBV11-2
D gene: TRBD2
J gene: TRBJ2-3

CDR3 DNA: TGCAGTGCTAGGGGATGGCTCCGGGAAGGTGGACCCCAAGAGACCCAGTACTTC
CDR3 protein: CSARGWLREGGPQETQYF
clone size: -
V gene: TRBV20-1
D gene: -
J gene: TRBJ2-5

CDR3 DNA: TGTGCCGGCAGTTACGGGGGGGACAGTTTCTACACAGATACGCATTATTTT
CDR3 protein: CAGSYGGDSFYTDTHYF
clone size: -
V gene: TRBV6-6
D gene: -
J gene: TRBJ2-3

CDR3 DNA: TGCAGCAAAGGGTTCGGGTACTTC
CDR3 protein: CSKGFGYF
clone size: -
V gene: TRBV29-1
D gene: -
J gene: TRBJ2-5

CDR3 DNA: TGTGCCAGCAGTTACACTACGGGTCCCTCCTACGAGCAGTACTTC
CDR3 protein: CASSYTTGPSYEQYF
clone size: -
V gene: TRBV6-5
D gene: -
J gene: TRBJ2-7

CDR3 DNA: TGTGCCAGCAGTACAGTCATGAGCACTGAAGCTTTCTTT
CDR3 protein: CASSTVMSTEAFF
clone size: -
V gene: TRBV12-3/TRBV12-4
D gene: -
J gene: TRBJ1-1

CDR3 DNA: TGTGCCAGCAGCTTTCCGGGACAGGGTTACACCGGGGAGCTGTTTTTT
CDR3 protein: CASSFPGQGYTGELFF
clone size: few
V gene: TRBV7-9
D gene: TRBD1
J gene: TRBJ2-2

CDR3 DNA: TGTGCCAGCACCTACAGCGAGGAGGACTTCTATAATTCACCCCTCCACTTT
CDR3 protein: CASTYSEEDFYNSPLHF
clone size: medium-sized
V gene: TRBV6-6
D gene: -
J gene: TRBJ1-6

CDR3 DNA: TGTGCCAGCAGTTTGGGGGGAGAGGTATATATGCAGTATTTT
CDR3 protein: CASSLGGEVYMQYF
clone size: -
V gene: TRBV5-6
D gene: -
J gene: TRBJ2-3